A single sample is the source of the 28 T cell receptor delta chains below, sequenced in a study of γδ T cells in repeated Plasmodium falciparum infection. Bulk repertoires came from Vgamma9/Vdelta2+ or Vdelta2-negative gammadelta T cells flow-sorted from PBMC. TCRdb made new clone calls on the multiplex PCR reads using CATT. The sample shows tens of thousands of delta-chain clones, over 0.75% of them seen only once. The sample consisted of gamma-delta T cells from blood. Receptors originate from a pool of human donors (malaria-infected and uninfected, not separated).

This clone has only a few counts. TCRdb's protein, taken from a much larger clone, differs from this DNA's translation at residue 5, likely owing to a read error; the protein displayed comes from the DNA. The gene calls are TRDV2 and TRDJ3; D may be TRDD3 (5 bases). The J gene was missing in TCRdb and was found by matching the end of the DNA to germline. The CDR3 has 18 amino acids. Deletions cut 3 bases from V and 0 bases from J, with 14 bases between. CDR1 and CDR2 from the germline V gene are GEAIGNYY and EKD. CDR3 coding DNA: TGTGCCTGTGACGCCGAAGGGGACCACTCCTGGGACACCCGACAGATGTTTTTC. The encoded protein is CACDAEGDHSWDTRQMFF.

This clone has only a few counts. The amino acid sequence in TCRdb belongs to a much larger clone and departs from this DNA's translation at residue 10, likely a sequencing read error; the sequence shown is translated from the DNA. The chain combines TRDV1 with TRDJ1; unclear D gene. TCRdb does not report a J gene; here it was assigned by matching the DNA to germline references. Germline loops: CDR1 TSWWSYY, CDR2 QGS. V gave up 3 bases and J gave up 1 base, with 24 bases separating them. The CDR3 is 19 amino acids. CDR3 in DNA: TGTGCTCTTGGGGATCCGGGACCCCCACGCCCCCTTTGCACCGATAAACTCATCTTT. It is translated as CALGDPGPPRPLCTDKLIF.

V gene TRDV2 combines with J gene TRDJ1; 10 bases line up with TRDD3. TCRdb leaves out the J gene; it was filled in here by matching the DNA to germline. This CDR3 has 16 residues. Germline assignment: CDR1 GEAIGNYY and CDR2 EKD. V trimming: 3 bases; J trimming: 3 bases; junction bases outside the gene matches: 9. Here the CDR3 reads CACDALGGYAADKLIF. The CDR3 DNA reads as TGTGCCTGTGACGCTTTGGGGGGATACGCTGCCGATAAACTCATCTTT.

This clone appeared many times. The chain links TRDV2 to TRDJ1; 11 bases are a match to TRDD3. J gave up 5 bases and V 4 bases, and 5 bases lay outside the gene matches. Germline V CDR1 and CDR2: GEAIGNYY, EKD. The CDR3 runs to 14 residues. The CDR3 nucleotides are TGTGCCTGTGAACGCTGGGGGATACAAGATAAACTCATCTTT. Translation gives CACERWGIQDKLIF.

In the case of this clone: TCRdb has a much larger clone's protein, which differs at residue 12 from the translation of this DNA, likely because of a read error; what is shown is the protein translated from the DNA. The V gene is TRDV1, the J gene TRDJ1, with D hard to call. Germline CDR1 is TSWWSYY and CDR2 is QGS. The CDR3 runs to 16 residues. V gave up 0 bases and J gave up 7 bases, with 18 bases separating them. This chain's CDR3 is CALGELIPQKESKLIF. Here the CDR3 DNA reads TGTGCTCTTGGGGAACTTATCCCCCAAAAGGAGAGTAAACTCATCTTT.

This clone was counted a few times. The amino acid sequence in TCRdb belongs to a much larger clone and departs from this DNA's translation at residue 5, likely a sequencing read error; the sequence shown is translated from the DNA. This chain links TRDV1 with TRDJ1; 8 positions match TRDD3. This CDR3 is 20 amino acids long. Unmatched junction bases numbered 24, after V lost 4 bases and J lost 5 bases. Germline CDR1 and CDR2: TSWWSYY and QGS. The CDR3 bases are TGTGCTCTTGGGGGACCGTCTCCTACTACTGGGGGGGTATCAGGAGATAAACTCATCTTT. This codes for CALGGPSPTTGGVSGDKLIF.

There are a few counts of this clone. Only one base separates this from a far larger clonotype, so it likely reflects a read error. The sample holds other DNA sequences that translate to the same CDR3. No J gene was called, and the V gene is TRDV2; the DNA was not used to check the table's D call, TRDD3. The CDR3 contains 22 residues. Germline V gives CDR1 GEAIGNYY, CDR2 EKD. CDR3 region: CACDTGSLYRLGDLEYTDKLIF. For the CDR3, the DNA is TGTGCCTGTGACACCGGGAGTTTGTATCGACTGGGGGATTTGGAATACACCGATAAACTTATCTTT.

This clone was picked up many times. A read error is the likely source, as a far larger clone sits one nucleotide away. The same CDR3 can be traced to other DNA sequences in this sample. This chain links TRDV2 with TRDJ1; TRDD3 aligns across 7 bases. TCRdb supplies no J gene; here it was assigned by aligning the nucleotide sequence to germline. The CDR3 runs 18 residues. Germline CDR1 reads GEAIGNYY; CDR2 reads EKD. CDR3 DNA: TGTGCCTGTGACACCGTGGGTACCTGGGGGGACGGGGCCGACAAACTCATCTTT. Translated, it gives CACDTVGTWGDGADKLIF.

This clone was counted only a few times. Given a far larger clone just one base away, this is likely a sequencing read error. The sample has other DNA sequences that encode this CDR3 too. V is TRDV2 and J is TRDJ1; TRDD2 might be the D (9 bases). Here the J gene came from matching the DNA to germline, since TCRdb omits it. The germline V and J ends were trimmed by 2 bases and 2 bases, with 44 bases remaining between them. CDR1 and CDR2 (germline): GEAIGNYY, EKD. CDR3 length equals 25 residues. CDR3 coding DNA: TGTGCCTGTGACAACAGAAACACCTTCCTACTATCGTCCCGGCGGGGGATAGAGTGGACCGATAAACTCATCTTT. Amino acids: CACDNRNTFLLSSRRGIEWTDKLIF.

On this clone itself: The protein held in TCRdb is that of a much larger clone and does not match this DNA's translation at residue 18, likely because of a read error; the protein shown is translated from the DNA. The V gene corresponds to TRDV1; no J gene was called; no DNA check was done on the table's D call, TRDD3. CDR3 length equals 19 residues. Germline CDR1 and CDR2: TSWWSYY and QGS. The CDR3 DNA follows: TGTGCTCTTGGGGCCCCCCCATTTGGGGGTGGATTCTACACCGATAAACTCACCTTT. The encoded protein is CALGAPPFGGGFYTDKLTF.

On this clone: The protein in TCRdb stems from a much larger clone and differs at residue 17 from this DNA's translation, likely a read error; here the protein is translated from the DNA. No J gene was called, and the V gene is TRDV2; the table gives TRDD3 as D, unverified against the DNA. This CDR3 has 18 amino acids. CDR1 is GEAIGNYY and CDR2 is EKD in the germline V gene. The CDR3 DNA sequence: TGTGCCTGTGACACCGGCTACTGGGGGACGCTCCTGACCAATAAACTCACCTTT. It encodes CACDTGYWGTLLTNKLTF.

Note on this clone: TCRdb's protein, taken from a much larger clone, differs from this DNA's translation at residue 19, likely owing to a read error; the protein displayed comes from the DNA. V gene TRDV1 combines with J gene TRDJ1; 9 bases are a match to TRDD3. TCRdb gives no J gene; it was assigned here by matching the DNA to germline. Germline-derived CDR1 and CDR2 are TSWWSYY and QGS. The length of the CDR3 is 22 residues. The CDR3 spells CALGEVRTKAGIRTTNTDRLIF. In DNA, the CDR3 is TGTGCTCTTGGGGAAGTCCGAACTAAGGCGGGGATACGGACTACTAACACCGATAGACTCATCTTT.

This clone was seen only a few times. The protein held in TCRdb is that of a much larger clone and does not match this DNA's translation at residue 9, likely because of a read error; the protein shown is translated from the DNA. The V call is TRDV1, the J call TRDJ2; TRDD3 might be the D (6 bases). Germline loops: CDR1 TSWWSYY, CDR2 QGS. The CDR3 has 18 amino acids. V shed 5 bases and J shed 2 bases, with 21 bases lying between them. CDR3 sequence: CALGSETGLRPLTAQLFF. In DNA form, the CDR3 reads TGTGCTCTTGGGTCAGAGACTGGGCTACGTCCCTTGACAGCACAACTCTTCTTT.

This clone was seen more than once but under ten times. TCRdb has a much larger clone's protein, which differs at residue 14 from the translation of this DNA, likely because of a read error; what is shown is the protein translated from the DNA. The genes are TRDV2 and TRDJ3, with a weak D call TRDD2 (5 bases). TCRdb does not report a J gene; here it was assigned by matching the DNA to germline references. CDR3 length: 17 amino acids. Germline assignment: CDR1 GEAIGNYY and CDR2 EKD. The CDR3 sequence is CACDPPYSPPNTRKMFF. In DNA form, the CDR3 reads TGTGCCTGTGACCCCCCCTACTCTCCTCCAAACACCCGAAAGATGTTTTTC.

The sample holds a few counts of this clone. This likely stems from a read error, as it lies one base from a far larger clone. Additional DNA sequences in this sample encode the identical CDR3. The DNA of the CDR3 is TGTGCTCTTGGGGAACGGTTACCAGGGGGCTATTTAAAGTACACCGATAAACTCATCTTT. It is translated as CALGERLPGGYLKYTDKLIF. This chain connects TRDV1 to TRDJ1; tentatively, D is TRDD3 (5 bases). Trimming took off 1 base at V and 0 bases at J, with 24 bases between the two ends. This CDR3 is built from 20 residues. CDR1 is TSWWSYY and CDR2 is QGS in the germline V gene.

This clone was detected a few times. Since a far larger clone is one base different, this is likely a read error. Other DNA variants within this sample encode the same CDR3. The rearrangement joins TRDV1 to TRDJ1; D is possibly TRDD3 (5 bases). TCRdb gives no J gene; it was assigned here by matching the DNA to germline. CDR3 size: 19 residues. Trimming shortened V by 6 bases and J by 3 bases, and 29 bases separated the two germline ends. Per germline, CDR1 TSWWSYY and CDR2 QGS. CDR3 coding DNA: TGTGCTCTTGGTGAGCCGCCGGGGGTTATCCCCCAGTACGCCGATAAACTCATCTTT. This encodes CALGEPPGVIPQYADKLIF.

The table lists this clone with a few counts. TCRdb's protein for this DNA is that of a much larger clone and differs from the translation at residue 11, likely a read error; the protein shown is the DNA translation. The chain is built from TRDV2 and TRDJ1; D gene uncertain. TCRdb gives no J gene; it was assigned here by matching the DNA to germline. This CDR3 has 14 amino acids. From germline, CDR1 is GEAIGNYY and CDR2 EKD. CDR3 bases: TGTGCCTGTGACTTCCCCTCTCTGCCCGATAGACTCATCTTT. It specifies CACDFPSLPDRLIF.

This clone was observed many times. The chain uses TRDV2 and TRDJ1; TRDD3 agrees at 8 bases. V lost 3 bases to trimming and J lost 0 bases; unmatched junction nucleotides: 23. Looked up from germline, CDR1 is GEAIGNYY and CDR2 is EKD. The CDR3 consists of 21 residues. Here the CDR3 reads CACDANNPPRLLGAYTDKLIF. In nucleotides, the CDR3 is TGTGCCTGTGACGCCAATAATCCCCCGAGGTTACTGGGGGCTTACACCGATAAACTCATCTTT.

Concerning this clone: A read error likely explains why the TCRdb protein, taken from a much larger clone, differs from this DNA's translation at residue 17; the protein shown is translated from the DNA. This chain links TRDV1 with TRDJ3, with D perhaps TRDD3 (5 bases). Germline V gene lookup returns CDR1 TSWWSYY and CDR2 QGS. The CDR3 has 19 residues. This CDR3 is CALGSLRKLSTWDTRQTFF. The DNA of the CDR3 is TGTGCTCTTGGGTCGCTAAGGAAACTTTCGACCTGGGACACCCGACAGACGTTTTTC.

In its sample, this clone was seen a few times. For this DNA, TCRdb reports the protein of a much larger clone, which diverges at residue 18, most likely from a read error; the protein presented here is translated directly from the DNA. CDR3 sequence: CALGELRPTWGIRTDKLTF. CDR3 in DNA: TGTGCTCTTGGGGAACTCCGTCCTACATGGGGGATACGCACCGATAAACTCACCTTT. V gene TRDV1 was called; the J gene was not; the D call TRDD3 from the table was never checked on the DNA. In germline, CDR1 is TSWWSYY, CDR2 QGS. This CDR3 region has 19 residues.

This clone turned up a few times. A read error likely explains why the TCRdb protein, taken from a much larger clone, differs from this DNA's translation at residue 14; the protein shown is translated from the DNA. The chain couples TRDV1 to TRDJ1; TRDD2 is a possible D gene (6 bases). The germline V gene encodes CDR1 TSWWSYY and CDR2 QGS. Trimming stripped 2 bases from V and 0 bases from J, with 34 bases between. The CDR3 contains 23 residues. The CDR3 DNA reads TGTGCTCTTGGGGAAAGGAGGATCCTACGTTTACGGGAGTGCGACGGGTACACCGATAAACTCATCTTT. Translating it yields CALGERRILRLRECDGYTDKLIF.

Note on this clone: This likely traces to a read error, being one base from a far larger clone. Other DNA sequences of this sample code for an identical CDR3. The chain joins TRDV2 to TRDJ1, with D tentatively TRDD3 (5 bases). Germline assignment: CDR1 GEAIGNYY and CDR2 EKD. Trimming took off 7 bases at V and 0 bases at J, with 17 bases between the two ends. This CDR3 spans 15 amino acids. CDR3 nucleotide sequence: TGTGCCTGCGACGGGATTACTGAATACACCGATAAACTCATCTTT. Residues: CACDGITEYTDKLIF.

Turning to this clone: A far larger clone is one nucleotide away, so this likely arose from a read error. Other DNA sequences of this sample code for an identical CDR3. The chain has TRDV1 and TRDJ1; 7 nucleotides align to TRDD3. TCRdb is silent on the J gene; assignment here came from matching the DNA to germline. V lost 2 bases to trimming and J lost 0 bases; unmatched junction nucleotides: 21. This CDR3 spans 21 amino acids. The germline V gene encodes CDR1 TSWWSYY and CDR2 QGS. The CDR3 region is CALGEISRYWGTERDTDKLIF. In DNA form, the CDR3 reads TGTGCTCTTGGGGAAATTTCCCGCTACTGGGGAACGGAGAGGGACACCGATAAACTCATCTTT.

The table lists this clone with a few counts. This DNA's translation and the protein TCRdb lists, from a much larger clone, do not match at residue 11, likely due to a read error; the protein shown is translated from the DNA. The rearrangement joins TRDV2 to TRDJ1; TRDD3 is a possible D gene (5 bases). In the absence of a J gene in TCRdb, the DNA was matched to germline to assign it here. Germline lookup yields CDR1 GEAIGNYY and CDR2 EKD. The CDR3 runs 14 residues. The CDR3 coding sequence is TGTGCCTGTGACAGGCTCCGATACACCGATGAACTCATCTTT. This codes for CACDRLRYTDELIF.

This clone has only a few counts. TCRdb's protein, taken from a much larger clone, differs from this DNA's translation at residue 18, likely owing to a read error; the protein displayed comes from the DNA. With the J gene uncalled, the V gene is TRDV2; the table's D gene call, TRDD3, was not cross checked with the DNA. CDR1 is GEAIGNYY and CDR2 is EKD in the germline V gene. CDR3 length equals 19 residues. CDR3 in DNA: TGTGCCTGTGACAGACTTCCTCGCGGGATACAGAACGACGACGATAAACTCACCTTT. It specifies CACDRLPRGIQNDDDKLTF.

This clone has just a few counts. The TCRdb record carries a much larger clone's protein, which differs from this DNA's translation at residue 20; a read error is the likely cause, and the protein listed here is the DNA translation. The CDR3 nucleotides read TGTGCCTGTGACCTAACGAAGGTTACTGGGGGATACGAGGAAGGAACCGATAAACTCACCTTT. Translation: CACDLTKVTGGYEEGTDKLTF. The V gene call is TRDV2, and the J gene call is absent; whether TRDD3, the table's D call, matches the DNA was not checked. CDR3 length equals 21 residues. Germline-derived CDR1 and CDR2 are GEAIGNYY and EKD.

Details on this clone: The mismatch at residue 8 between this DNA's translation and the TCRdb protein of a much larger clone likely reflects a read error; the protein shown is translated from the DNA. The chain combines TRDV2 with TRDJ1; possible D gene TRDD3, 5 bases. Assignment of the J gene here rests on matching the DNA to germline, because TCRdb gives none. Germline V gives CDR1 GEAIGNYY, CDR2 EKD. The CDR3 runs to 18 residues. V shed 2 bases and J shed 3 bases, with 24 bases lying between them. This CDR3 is CACDSILEPSNGADKLIF. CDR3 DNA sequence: TGTGCCTGTGACAGTATCCTGGAGCCATCTAATGGGGCCGATAAACTCATCTTT.

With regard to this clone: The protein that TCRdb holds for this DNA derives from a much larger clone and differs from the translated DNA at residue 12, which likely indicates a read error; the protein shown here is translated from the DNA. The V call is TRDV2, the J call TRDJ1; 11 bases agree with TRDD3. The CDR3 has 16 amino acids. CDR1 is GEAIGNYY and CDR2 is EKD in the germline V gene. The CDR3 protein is CACDPLMGDTTEKLIF. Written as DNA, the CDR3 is TGTGCCTGTGACCCCCTAATGGGGGATACGACCGAGAAACTCATCTTT.